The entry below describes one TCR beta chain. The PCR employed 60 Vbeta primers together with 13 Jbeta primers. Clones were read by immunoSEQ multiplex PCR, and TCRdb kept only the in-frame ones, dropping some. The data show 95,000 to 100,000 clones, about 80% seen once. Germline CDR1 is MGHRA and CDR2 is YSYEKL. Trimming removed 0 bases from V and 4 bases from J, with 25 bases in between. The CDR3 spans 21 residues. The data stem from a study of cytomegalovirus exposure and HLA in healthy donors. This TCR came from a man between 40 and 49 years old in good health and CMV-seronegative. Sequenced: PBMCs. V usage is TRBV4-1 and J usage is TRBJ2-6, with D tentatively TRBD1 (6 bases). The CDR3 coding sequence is TGCGCCAGCAGCCAAGATTCCTCCGGGACATTGATTACCCCCGGGGCCAACGTCCTGACTTTC. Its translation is CASSQDSSGTLITPGANVLTF.